This T cell receptor beta chain was sequenced for a study of OX40 agonist ivuxolimab in advanced cancers. Sampling times: baseline, cycle 4 day 1, cycle 7 day 1. Only in-frame clones appear in the TCRdb table, and some are missing; sequencing was by immunoSEQ multiplex PCR. The sample includes 22,000 or so clones, 80% to 90% of them seen just once. V dropped 5 bases and J dropped 3; count of bases not matched to a gene: 7. Germline-derived CDR1 and CDR2 are MDHEN and SYDVKM. The CDR3 is 15 amino acids. The V call is TRBV28, the J call TRBJ2-7; TRBD2 matches 10 bases. The sequence was collected from an adult with an advanced solid tumor such as melanoma, head and neck, liver or kidney cancer. The sample here was CD4+ or CD8+ T cells sorted from blood, taken in a trial of the OX40 agonist ivuxolimab. The DNA for the CDR3 is TGTGCCAGCAGTATCTTTAGCGGGGGGCACTACGAGCAGTACTTC. Translation gives CASSIFSGGHYEQYF.